The text below deals with one TCR beta chain. Its antigen is not identified. The CDR3 sequence is 17 residues long. Germline CDR1 is LGHDT and CDR2 is YNNKEL (reference sequence). The V end lost 1 base, the J end lost 5 bases, and 17 bases lay between the germline ends. The data derive from a study of CD8 T cells in ankylosing spondylitis. Study-wide findings and caveats: Characteristic, it appeared, of ankylosing spondylitis blood was a TCR beta motif of several highly homologous variants. The authors reported significant enrichment of disease-linked clones in matched ankylosing spondylitis synovial fluid.

For TCR beta, libraries came from quantitative 5'-RACE with molecular barcodes. MiXCR, applied by TCRdb to the 5' RACE reads, yields one record per CDR3 protein. The profile shows 250,000 to 350,000 distinct CDR3 sequences, about 20% of them singletons. This rearrangement joins TRBV3-1 to TRBJ2-2, with a weak D call TRBD2 (6 bases). Sequences were obtained from blood, either unsorted or a sorted T cell fraction (not recorded which). The source of this sequence is a female donor with ankylosing spondylitis or in good health (not recorded which). As DNA, the CDR3 is TGTGCCAGCAGCCAAGTGTCCGGGAGTTTGTATACCGGGGAGCTGTTTTTT. Encoded protein: CASSQVSGSLYTGELFF. Combining the CDR3 with reference TRBV3-1 and TRBJ2-2 gives the whole variable domain DTAVSQTPKYLVTQMGNDKSIKCEQNLGHDTMYWYKQDSKKFLKIMFSYNNKELIINETVPNRFSPKSPDKAHLNLHINSLELGDSAVYFCASSQVSGSLYTGELFFGEGSRLTVL.